The present T cell receptor beta chain was sequenced within a study of blood T cell repertoires in COVID-19. Study-level background: PBMCs, B-cell-depleted T cells, or T cells were the source of the cDNA or gDNA that made up the material.

In the original analysis: Estimates of nucleated cell counts were drawn from the amplification of reference gene primers. Repertoires were generated with immunoSEQ multiplex PCR, while TCRdb's copy carries only in-frame clones and drops some. V and J calls and clone size follow that table, whereas D and trimming were derived from the DNA. The table has 310,000 or so clones, roughly 92% seen once; the top ten hold over 2%. Germline CDR1 is MNHNS and CDR2 is SASEGT. This CDR3 comprises 17 residues. With V trimmed by 2 bases and J by 1 base, 10 bases remained unmatched. The sample was peripheral blood. The TCR was taken from a woman aged 30 to 39 with COVID-19, enrolled during active disease. The chain links TRBV6-1 to TRBJ1-2; 7 positions match TRBD1. The CDR3: CASSEYVGGANNYGYTF. Written as DNA, the CDR3 is TGTGCCAGCAGTGAATATGTAGGGGGCGCGAATAACTATGGCTACACCTTC.